This T cell receptor beta chain was obtained from a study of T cells after yellow fever vaccination. TCRdb ran MiXCR on the 5' RACE reads and lists one entry per CDR3 protein. The table lists a few hundred thousand distinct CDR3 sequences, around 8.1% of them singletons, with about 16% in the top ten. Study findings and constraints: Peak timing came faster in the weaker secondary response, day 5 versus 15.

In the case of this clonotype: The antigen is not known.

Germline CDR1 reads SGHTA; CDR2 reads FQGNSA. Trimming stripped 7 bases from V and 5 bases from J, with 14 bases between. There are 13 residues in the CDR3. The sample consisted of PBMCs, taken 45 days after the first yellow fever vaccination. The gene calls are TRBV7-2 and TRBJ1-2, with a weak D call TRBD1 (6 bases). This TCR was sampled from a young man who received the YFV17D yellow fever vaccine. The CDR3 nucleotides read TGTGCCAGCACTCCACAGGGATTTTATGGCTACACCTTC. Translated, it gives CASTPQGFYGYTF.